This T cell receptor (beta chain) was obtained from a study of identical twins. A universal primer binding site was introduced by template switching. The final cDNA contained unique molecular identifiers. One entry per CDR3 protein, called by TCRdb with MiXCR from the 5' RACE reads. The data contain about 570,000 distinct CDR3 sequences, more than 9% of them seen just once; the ten biggest clones take up more than 2.5%. Losses at the gene ends were 1 base for V and 2 bases for J; bases not matched to a gene: 3. Germline CDR1 and CDR2: SGHVS and FNYEAQ. The CDR3 loop spans 15 amino acids. General study findings and limits: Fewer insertions marked abundant cord blood beta clonotypes; young adult naive trended weakly, memory not at all. Within monozygotic twins, out-of-frame TCR alpha sharing was underestimated by the models.

This clonotype appeared many times. Its antigen is unknown. These same records also appear under a second study, on yellow fever vaccine responses in identical twins.

The sequence was obtained from a woman in her late teens or twenties in good health. The sequenced material came from PBMCs. The rearrangement joins TRBV7-6 to TRBJ2-7; 9 nucleotides agree with TRBD2. This CDR3 reads CASSLEASGTYEQYF. As DNA, the CDR3 is TGTGCCAGCAGCTTAGAGGCTAGCGGGACCTACGAGCAGTACTTC.